This entry is about one T cell receptor beta chain. Its antigen is not identified. The authors sequenced patients whose flow cytometry had shown CD8+CD57+ cell expansion. The data stem from a study of CD8+CD57+ T cells in acquired aplastic anemia. Study at large: Mean DNA quantity obtained from sorted CD4+ and CD8+ cells was about 3.2 ug.

The CDR3 is 12 residues long. The germline V gene has CDR1 SQVTM and CDR2 ANQGSEA. V dropped 1 base and J dropped 3 bases, with 6 bases sitting between them. Study-level points and caveats: Any difference that existed in CD8+ Simpson's diversity between patients and controls was not significant.

CDR3 and TCR beta VDJ profiling relied on genomic DNA as the template. TCRdb passed the reads through MiXCR, listing each CDR3 protein once. This table holds 150,000 to 200,000 distinct CDR3 sequences, around 43% found once. The V gene is TRBV29-1, the J gene TRBJ1-1; D not resolved. The receptor comes from a human donor with aplastic anemia. Sequencing was performed on sorted CD4+, CD8+, or CD8+CD57+ T cells (not recorded which) from PBMCs. The CDR3 coding sequence is TGCAGCGTTGAAGGCAGATACACTGAAGCTTTCTTT. Translated: CSVEGRYTEAFF.